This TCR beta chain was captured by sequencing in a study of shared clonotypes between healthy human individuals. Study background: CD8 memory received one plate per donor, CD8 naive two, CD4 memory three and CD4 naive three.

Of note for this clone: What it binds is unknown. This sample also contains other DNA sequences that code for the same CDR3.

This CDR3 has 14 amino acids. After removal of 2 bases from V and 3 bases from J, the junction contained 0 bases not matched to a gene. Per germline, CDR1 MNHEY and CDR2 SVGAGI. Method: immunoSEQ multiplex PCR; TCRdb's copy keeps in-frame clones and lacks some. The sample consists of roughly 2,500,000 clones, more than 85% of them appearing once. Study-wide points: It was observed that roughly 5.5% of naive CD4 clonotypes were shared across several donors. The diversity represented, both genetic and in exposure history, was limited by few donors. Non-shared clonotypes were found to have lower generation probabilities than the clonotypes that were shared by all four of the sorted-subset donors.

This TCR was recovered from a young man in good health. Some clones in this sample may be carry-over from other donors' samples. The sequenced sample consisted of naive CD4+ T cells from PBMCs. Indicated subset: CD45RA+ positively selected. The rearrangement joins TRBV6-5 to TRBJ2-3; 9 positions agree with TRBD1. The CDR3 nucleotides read TGTGCCAGCAGTTACGGACAGGGGACAGATACGCAGTATTTT. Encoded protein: CASSYGQGTDTQYF.